This T cell receptor (beta chain) was retrieved from a study of T cell repertoires in cytomegalovirus infection. Study conclusions and caveats: Carriage of CMV together with the relevant HLA was identifiable through cumulative public TCR beta family frequency. Clonotypes of TCR beta that were HLA-C-restricted and CMV-specific dominated the ex vivo response.

TCRdb re-derived calls from the reads in MiXCR, one entry per CDR3 protein. This sample has roughly 340,000 distinct CDR3 sequences; just under 30% occur once, and the top ten carry around 19%. The V gene end was trimmed by 5 bases and the J gene end by 4 bases; junction bases not matched to a gene: 5. Per germline, CDR1 MNHGY and CDR2 SAAAGT. CDR3 size: 13 residues. As to this clonotype: The antigen remains undetermined.

The chain recombines TRBV6-8 with TRBJ2-7, with 7 positions matching TRBD1. The sample consisted of cultured PBMCs, taken from culture after CMV antigen stimulation. This clonotype was sampled from a human donor in good health (CMV status not recorded). Some clones in this sample may be carry-over from other donors' samples. The CDR3 sequence: CASSVDRIYEQYF. The CDR3 DNA follows: TGTGCCAGCAGTGTGGACAGGATATACGAGCAGTACTTC.